This T cell receptor beta chain was documented in a study of post-analysis software for immune sequencing data. Per the germline V gene, CDR1 is SGDLS and CDR2 is YYNGEE. Between the trimmed V and J ends, which lost 8 bases and 4 bases, there was a span of 16 bases. The CDR3 is made up of 13 amino acids. Regarding the study as a whole: Patients carried five TRBV segments more frequently than controls did, and TRBV5-6, TRBV5-1 and TRBV20-1 were among them.

The library was made from cDNA and included unique molecular identifiers. TCRdb passed the PCR reads through MiXCR, listing each CDR3 protein once. The data hold 750,000 to 950,000 distinct CDR3 sequences, with about 43% observed a single time. With respect to this clonotype: Its antigen is unidentified.

The sample comprised blood. V and J are TRBV9 and TRBJ2-7; tentative D call: TRBD2 (6 bases). The clonotype comes from a girl aged 5 to 17 with multiple sclerosis. The chain's CDR3 is CARSSPTSYEQYF. CDR3 DNA: TGTGCCAGAAGCTCCCCGACTAGTTACGAGCAGTACTTC.